The present T cell receptor (beta chain) was sequenced within a study of OX40 agonist ivuxolimab in advanced cancers. Overall study: Of mixed ages from about 23 to 79 and averaging approximately 60 years, the group was about 80% male.

Assay used: immunoSEQ multiplex PCR; TCRdb lists only in-frame clones, some missing. Found here are 65,000 to 95,000 clones, more than 70% of them singletons; the top ten hold 6.9%. Trimming shortened V by 6 bases and J by 2 bases, and 14 bases separated the two germline ends. Germline CDR1 and CDR2: SEHNR and FQNEAQ (reference sequence). The CDR3 spans 14 residues. This chain connects TRBV7-9 to TRBJ2-7, with D uncertain. The sequence derives from an adult with an advanced solid tumor such as melanoma, head and neck, liver or kidney cancer. The source material was CD4+ or CD8+ T cells sorted from blood, sampled in a trial of the OX40 agonist ivuxolimab. CDR3 sequence: CASSSPGSTYEQYF. CDR3 bases: TGTGCCAGCAGTTCCCCCGGAAGTACCTACGAGCAGTACTTC.